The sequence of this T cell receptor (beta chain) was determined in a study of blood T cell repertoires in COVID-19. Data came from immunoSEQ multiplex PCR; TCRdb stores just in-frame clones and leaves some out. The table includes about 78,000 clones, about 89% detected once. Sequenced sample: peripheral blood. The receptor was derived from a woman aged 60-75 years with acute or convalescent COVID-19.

The CDR3 is CSADREAAFF. The CDR3 DNA reads as TGCAGTGCCGACAGGGAGGCGGCTTTCTTT. This sequence joins TRBV20-1 and TRBJ1-1, with TRBD1 matching over 7 bases. CDR1 and CDR2 (germline): DFQATT, SNEGSKA (reference sequence). The CDR3 runs 10 residues. The junction had 6 bases not matched to a gene; V was cut back by 6 bases and J by 11 bases.